The 6 T cell receptor beta chains listed next were all sequenced from one sample in a study of T cells in Graves' hyperthyroidism and ophthalmopathy. It was RNA transcripts that yielded the amplified TCR beta CDR3 regions. A set of HTBI primers served as the primers for a first-round RT-PCR of the TCR CDR3. TCRdb reanalysed the multiplex PCR reads using MiXCR and keeps one entry per CDR3 protein. The data show 250,000 to 300,000 distinct CDR3 sequences, approximately 18% seen once. Material for sequencing was blood. These receptors originate from a man aged 50 to 59 with Graves' ophthalmopathy.

This clonotype was detected only a few times. This chain uses TRBV12-3 or TRBV12-4 with TRBJ2-5; 7 bases are shared with TRBD1. Losses at the gene ends were 2 bases for V and 7 bases for J; bases not matched to a gene: 7. The CDR3 has 14 residues. The CDR3 here is CASSLNRGLGTQYF. CDR3 nucleotides: TGTGCCAGCAGTTTAAATAGGGGGCTAGGGACCCAGTACTTC.

This clonotype came up a few times. The rearrangement links TRBV5-1 to TRBJ2-2; TRBD1 agrees at 7 bases. With 7 bases clipped from V and 2 bases from J, the junction kept 11 bases outside the gene matches. This CDR3 is 16 amino acids long. Germline values: CDR1 SGHRS, CDR2 YFSETQ. CDR3 region: CASLREGALNTGELFF. For the CDR3, the DNA is TGCGCCAGCCTCCGTGAGGGGGCGTTAAACACCGGGGAGCTGTTTTTT.

The sample holds many counts of this clonotype. The chain carries TRBV5-1 and TRBJ2-7, with D perhaps TRBD2 (6 bases). Trimming took 3 bases from V and 3 from J, leaving 7 bases between them. The CDR3 is 12 amino acids. Germline-derived CDR1 and CDR2 are SGHRS and YFSETQ. The CDR3 sequence is CASSSTSYEQYF. CDR3 DNA: TGCGCCAGCAGCTCGACTAGCTACGAGCAGTACTTC. The full variable domain, completed using reference TRBV5-1 and TRBJ2-7, is KAGVTQTPRYLIKTRGQQVTLSCSPISGHRSVSWYQQTPGQGLQFLFEYFSETQRNKGNFPGRFSGRQFSNSRSEMNVSTLELGDSALYLCASSSTSYEQYFGPGTRLTVT.

V is TRBV12-3 or TRBV12-4 and J is TRBJ2-1; 7 nucleotides align to TRBD2. V dropped 10 bases and J dropped 4; count of bases not matched to a gene: 13. The CDR3 runs 15 residues. The CDR3 DNA sequence: TGTGCCATCAGAACTAGCGAAAGAGGATACAATGAGCAGTTCTTC. Protein sequence: CAIRTSERGYNEQFF.

This chain connects TRBV28 to TRBJ1-3; D may be TRBD1 (5 bases). Deletions cut 4 bases from V and 0 bases from J, with 10 bases between. This CDR3 has 15 residues. Germline-derived CDR1 and CDR2 are MDHEN and SYDVKM. In nucleotides, the CDR3 is TGTGCCAGCAGTTCGGCGGGGGGCTCTGGAAACACCATATATTTT. This translates into CASSSAGGSGNTIYF.

This chain joins TRBV6-2 or TRBV6-3 and TRBJ1-1; no reliable D call. The germline V and J ends were trimmed by 5 bases and 1 base, with 8 bases remaining between them. In germline, CDR1 is MNHEY, CDR2 SVGEGT. CDR3 length: 13 amino acids. CDR3 region: CASSVNPNTEAFF. CDR3 nucleotides: TGTGCCAGCAGTGTTAACCCGAACACTGAAGCTTTCTTT.